This TCR beta chain originates from a study of blood T cell repertoires in COVID-19. Overall study: Specimens from acute and convalescent COVID-19 originated in the United States, Italy and Spain.

Repertoires were generated with immunoSEQ multiplex PCR, while TCRdb's copy carries only in-frame clones and drops some. The table includes 200,000 to 300,000 clones, approximately 90% detected once. Between the trimmed V and J ends, which lost 7 bases and 7 bases, there was a span of 13 bases. The germline gives CDR1 MDHEN, CDR2 SYDVKM. The CDR3 contains 12 residues. The study counted Cohort 3 donors as recovered given two negative PCRs, clearance, or symptom resolution. The chain uses TRBV28 and TRBJ1-2; possibly TRBD1 for D (5 bases). This TCR came from a woman between 25 and 40 years old who had recovered from COVID-19. The source material was PBMCs or T cells enriched from blood (not recorded which). The CDR3: CASTEAGGGYTF. DNA for the CDR3: TGTGCCAGCACCGAGGCCGGGGGTGGCTACACCTTC.